The sequence of this T cell receptor (beta chain) was determined in a study of early T cells in non-severe SARS-CoV-2 infection (dated by TCRdb to about 2021). In terms of the full investigation: Because TCR sequencing relied on bulk RNA taken from unsorted whole blood, pairing of alpha and beta chains was not possible. Broad study findings and their caveats: Matching against VDJdb was skewed toward anti-spike CD8 responses, likely underestimated virus-specific expansions, and missed private and CD4 specificities.

On this clonotype itself: What antigen it recognizes has not been identified. Per-base quality was not reported, and no clone a single base away is much larger than it.

The library was prepared using 5' RACE. Sequencing used a NextSeq 500. In the TCR library protocol, unique molecular identifiers were attached to individual cDNA molecules to correct for PCR bias and sequencing error. TCR alpha and beta chains were both sequenced, and the abundances of alpha and beta sequences in each sample were closely correlated with each other. Per the original workflow: V gene, J gene and CDR3 annotation of TCR sequences was performed with Decombinator V4. Expanded TCRs were defined as changing significantly between any two time points under a Poisson model with p below 0.0001. TCR abundances were normalised to the total number of TCRs sequenced per sample and expressed as counts per million. MAIT TCRs were defined by TRAV1-2 paired with TRAJ12, TRAJ20 or TRAJ33, and iNKT TCRs by TRAV10 paired with TRAJ18. VDJdb, accessed 1 November 2021, was searched for CMV, EBV and SARS-CoV-2 annotated TCRs, excluding TCRs annotated for multiple antigens. TCRdb reran the public reads through fastp at Q25 and MiXCR, keeping productive beta chains. For every CDR3 protein sequence, its rows merge into one entry that carries the most common genes and DNA. The V and J calls follow TCRdb's processing rather than the paper's. Within this sample are roughly 99,000 distinct CDR3 sequences, with 11% of them counted one time only. Clones ranked in the top ten supply under 9% of the sample.

Set within a cohort of healthcare workers in London, UK, this nested case-control study involved weekly PCR testing of nasopharyngeal swabs along with blood sampling. Healthcare workers were recruited between 23 and 31 March 2020, during the week of the UK lockdown, and were followed weekly for up to roughly 15 weeks. V gives up 5 bases and J gives up 8 bases, and the segment between their germline ends measures 13 bases. The CDR3 contains 13 residues, cysteine and phenylalanine counted. Of the read, only the CDR3 DNA is kept; its 39 bases are in frame from base 1. Material: whole blood. The chain is assembled from TRBV12-3 or TRBV12-4 and TRBJ1-5; perhaps TRBD1 is the D gene, with 5 bases matching. The source of this sequence is an adult who was a healthcare worker with PCR-confirmed SARS-CoV-2 infection or an uninfected control (not recorded which). Read as DNA, the sequence is TGTGCCAGCAGTCGGGGCAGTGGGAAGCCCCAGCATTTT. This codes for CASSRGSGKPQHF.